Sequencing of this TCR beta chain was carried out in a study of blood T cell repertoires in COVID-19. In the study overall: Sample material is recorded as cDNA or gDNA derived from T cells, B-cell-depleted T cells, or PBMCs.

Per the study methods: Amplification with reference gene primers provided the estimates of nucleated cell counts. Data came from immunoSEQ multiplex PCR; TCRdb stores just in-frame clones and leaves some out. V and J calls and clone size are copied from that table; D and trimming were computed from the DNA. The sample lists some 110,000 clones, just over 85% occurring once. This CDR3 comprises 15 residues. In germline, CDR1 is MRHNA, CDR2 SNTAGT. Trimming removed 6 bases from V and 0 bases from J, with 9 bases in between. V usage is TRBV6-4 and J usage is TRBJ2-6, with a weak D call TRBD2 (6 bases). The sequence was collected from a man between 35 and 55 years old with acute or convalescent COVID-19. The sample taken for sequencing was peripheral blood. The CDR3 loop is CASSLEGSGANVLTF. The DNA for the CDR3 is TGTGCCAGCAGCTTGGAGGGCTCTGGGGCCAACGTCCTGACTTTC.